Below, 14 T cell receptor beta chains from the same sample are listed, as sequenced in a study of CXCR3-negative and CXCR3-positive naive CD8 T cells. UMI-labeled 5' RACE TRB cDNA libraries were prepared from the cells. From its re-call of the 5' RACE reads, TCRdb lists each CDR3 protein once, without DNA. This sample carries fewer than 60,000 distinct CDR3 sequences, with around 20% going to the ten biggest clones. The sample consisted of memory CD8+ T cells from blood. All receptors derive from a human donor in good health. Some clones in this sample may be carry-over from other donors' samples.

V gene TRBV10-3 combines with J gene TRBJ2-5; TCRdb lists TRBD1, though no DNA is available to test this call. This CDR3 is 17 amino acids long. Germline CDR1 reads ENHRY; CDR2 reads SYGVKD. The CDR3 spells CAISESIVQQGEETQYF.

The rearrangement uses TRBV20-1 and TRBJ1-1. CDR3 size: 12 residues. Germline CDR1 DFQATT, CDR2 SNEGSKA (reference sequence). CDR3: CSAREMNTEAFF.

The CDR3: CSVEGRLAGDSSSYNEQFF. This sequence joins TRBV29-1 and TRBJ2-1; TCRdb's assignment of TRBD2 cannot be checked, as there is no DNA. The CDR3 sequence is 19 residues long. Germline CDR1 is SQVTM and CDR2 is ANQGSEA.

CDR3 in amino acids: CASSRVLSYEQYF. The chain joins TRBV7-9 to TRBJ2-7. From germline, CDR1 is SEHNR and CDR2 FQNEAQ (reference sequence). This CDR3 spans 13 amino acids.

V usage is TRBV28 and J usage is TRBJ2-3; the TCRdb D gene call, TRBD2, has no DNA to confirm it. Per germline, CDR1 MDHEN and CDR2 SYDVKM. CDR3 length equals 15 residues. The CDR3 reads CASSLWGRRTDTQYF.

V gene TRBV6-5 combines with J gene TRBJ2-7; the TRBD1 assignment by TCRdb is unverifiable without DNA. The CDR3 has 14 amino acids. The germline V gene encodes CDR1 MNHEY and CDR2 SVGAGI. This CDR3 is CASSDRETSYEQYF.

This chain's CDR3 is CASSQERGFREQFF. V usage is TRBV4-1 and J usage is TRBJ2-1; checking the TCRdb D call of TRBD1 is not possible without DNA. In germline, CDR1 is MGHRA, CDR2 YSYEKL. This CDR3 spans 14 amino acids.

This chain connects TRBV20-1 to TRBJ2-5; TCRdb's assignment of TRBD2 cannot be checked, as there is no DNA. From germline, CDR1 is DFQATT and CDR2 SNEGSKA (reference sequence). This CDR3 spans 21 amino acids. The CDR3 here is CSARGEENPGLAGGPQETQYF.

V is TRBV5-5 and J is TRBJ1-1; TCRdb outputs TRBD1, but without DNA this stays unchecked. Germline V gene sequence: CDR1 SGHKS, CDR2 YYEKEE (reference sequence). The CDR3 totals 17 residues. The CDR3 reads CASSPFLVTGGTAEAFF.

The chain uses TRBV10-2 and TRBJ1-1. The CDR3 contains 14 residues. Per germline, CDR1 WSHSY and CDR2 SAAADI. CDR3 region: CASSARWMNTEAFF.

J is TRBJ2-2 and V is TRBV7-2; the TRBD1 assignment by TCRdb is unverifiable without DNA. The CDR3 has 14 residues. Germline V gene data show CDR1 as SGHTA and CDR2 as FQGNSA. CDR3 amino acids: CASSWDSYTGELFF.

The chain combines TRBV7-9 with TRBJ2-7. There are 13 residues in the CDR3. Germline-derived CDR1 and CDR2 are SEHNR and FQNEAQ (reference sequence). The CDR3 protein is CATTLTGAHEQYF.

The J gene is TRBJ2-4, the V gene TRBV4-3; without DNA, the TCRdb call of TRBD1 cannot be checked. CDR3 length: 13 amino acids. The germline CDR1 and CDR2 sequences are LGHNA and YSLEER. CDR3 in amino acids: CASSLGPGTGSYF.

This rearrangement joins TRBV5-1 to TRBJ2-7. In germline, CDR1 is SGHRS, CDR2 YFSETQ. This CDR3 spans 11 amino acids. The CDR3 protein is CASSTSYEQYF.